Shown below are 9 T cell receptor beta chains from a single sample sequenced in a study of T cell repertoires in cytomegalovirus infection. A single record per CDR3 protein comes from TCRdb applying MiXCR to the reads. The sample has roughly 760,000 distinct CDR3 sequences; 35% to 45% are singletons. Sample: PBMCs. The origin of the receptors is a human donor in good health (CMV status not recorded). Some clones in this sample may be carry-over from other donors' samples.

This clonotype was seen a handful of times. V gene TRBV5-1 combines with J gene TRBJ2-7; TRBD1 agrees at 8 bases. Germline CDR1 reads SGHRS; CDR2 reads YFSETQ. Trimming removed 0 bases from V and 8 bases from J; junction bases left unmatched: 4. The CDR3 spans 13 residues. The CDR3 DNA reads TGCGCCAGCAGCTTGGACAGGGGGAACAAGCAGTACTTC. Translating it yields CASSLDRGNKQYF. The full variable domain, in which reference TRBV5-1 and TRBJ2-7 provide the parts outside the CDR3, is KAGVTQTPRYLIKTRGQQVTLSCSPISGHRSVSWYQQTPGQGLQFLFEYFSETQRNKGNFPGRFSGRQFSNSRSEMNVSTLELGDSALYLCASSLDRGNKQYFGPGTRLTVT.

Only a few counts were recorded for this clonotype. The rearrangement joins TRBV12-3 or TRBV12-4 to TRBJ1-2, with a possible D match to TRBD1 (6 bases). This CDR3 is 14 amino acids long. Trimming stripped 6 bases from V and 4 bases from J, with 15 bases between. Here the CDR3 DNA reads TGTGCCAGCAGCCCTCAGGGGAATCTCTATGGCTACACCTTC. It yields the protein CASSPQGNLYGYTF.

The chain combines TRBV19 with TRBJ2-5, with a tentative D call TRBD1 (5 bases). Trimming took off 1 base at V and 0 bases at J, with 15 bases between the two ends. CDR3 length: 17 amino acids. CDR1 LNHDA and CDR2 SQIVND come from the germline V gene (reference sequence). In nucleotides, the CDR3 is TGTGCCAGTAGTATAGGATCAGGGCCCATCTACCAAGAGACCCAGTACTTC. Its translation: CASSIGSGPIYQETQYF.

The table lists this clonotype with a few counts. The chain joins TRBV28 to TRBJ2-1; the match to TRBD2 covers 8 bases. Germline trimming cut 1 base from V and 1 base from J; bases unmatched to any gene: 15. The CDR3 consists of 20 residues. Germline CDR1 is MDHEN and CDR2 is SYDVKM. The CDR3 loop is CASSLLSGGTRGVSYNEQFF. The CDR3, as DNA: TGTGCCAGCAGTTTATTATCGGGGGGGACAAGGGGGGTATCCTACAATGAGCAGTTCTTC.

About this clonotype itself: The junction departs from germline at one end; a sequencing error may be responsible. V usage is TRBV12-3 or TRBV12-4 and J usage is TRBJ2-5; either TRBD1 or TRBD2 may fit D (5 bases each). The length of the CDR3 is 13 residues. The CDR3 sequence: CANSFSGTGTQYF. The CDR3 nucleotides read TGTGCCAACAGTTTCTCCGGGACGGGGACCCAGTACTTC.

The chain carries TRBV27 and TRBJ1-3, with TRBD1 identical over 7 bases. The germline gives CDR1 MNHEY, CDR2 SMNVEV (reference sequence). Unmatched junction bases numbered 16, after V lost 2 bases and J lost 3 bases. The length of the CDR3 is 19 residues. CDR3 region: CASSLERPGTAINGNTIYF. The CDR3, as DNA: TGTGCCAGCAGTTTAGAGCGTCCCGGGACAGCTATTAATGGAAACACCATATATTTT.

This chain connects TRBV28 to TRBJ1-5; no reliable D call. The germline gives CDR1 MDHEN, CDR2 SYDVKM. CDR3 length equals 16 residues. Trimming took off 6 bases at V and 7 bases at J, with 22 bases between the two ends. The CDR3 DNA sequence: TGTGCCAGCAGCCCTCCAGGTCGTGGGTTCGGGCAGCCCCAGCATTTT. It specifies CASSPPGRGFGQPQHF.

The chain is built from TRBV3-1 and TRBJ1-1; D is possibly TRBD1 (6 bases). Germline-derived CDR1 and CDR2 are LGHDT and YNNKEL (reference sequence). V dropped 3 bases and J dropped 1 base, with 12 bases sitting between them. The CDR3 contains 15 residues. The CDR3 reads CASSQRGDQNTEAFF. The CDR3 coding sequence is TGTGCCAGCAGCCAGAGGGGGGATCAGAACACTGAAGCTTTCTTT. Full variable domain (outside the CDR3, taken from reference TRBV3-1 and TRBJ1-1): DTAVSQTPKYLVTQMGNDKSIKCEQNLGHDTMYWYKQDSKKFLKIMFSYNNKELIINETVPNRFSPKSPDKAHLNLHINSLELGDSAVYFCASSQRGDQNTEAFFGQGTRLTVV.

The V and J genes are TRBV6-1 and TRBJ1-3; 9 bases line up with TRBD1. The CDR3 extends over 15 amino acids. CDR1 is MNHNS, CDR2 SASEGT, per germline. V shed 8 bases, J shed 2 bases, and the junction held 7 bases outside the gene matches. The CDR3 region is CASSGQGWAGNTIYF. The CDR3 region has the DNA TGTGCCAGCTCGGGACAGGGTTGGGCTGGAAACACCATATATTTT.